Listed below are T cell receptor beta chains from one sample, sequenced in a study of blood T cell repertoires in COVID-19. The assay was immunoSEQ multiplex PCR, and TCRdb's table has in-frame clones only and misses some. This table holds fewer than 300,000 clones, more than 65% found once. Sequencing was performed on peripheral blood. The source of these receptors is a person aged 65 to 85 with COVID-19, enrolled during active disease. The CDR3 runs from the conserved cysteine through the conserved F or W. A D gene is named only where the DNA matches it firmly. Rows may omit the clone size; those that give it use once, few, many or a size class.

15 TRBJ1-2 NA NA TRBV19 CASSHPLGGYYGYTF TGTGCCAGTAGCCACCCCTTGGGAGGTTATTATGGCTACACCTTC
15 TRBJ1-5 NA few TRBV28 CASSFGAGVNQPQHF TGTGCCAGCAGTTTTGGGGCGGGAGTCAATCAGCCCCAGCATTTT
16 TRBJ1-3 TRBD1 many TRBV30 CAWDDRDREYGNTIYF TGTGCCTGGGACGACCGGGACAGGGAGTATGGAAACACCATATATTTT
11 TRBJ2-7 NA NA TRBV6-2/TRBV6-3 CASSRHDEQYF TGTGCCAGCAGTAGACACGACGAGCAGTACTTC
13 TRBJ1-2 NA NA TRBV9 CASSDDREDGYTF TGTGCCAGCAGCGATGACAGAGAGGACGGCTACACCTTC
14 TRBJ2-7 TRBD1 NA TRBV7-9 CASSLAGTAYEQYF TGTGCCAGCAGCTTAGCCGGGACAGCCTACGAGCAGTACTTC
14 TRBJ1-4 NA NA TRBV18 CASSPSGSNEKLFF TGTGCCAGCTCACCATCGGGGAGTAATGAAAAACTGTTTTTT
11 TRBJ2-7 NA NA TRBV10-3 CAISELNEQYF TGTGCCATCAGTGAATTAAACGAGCAGTACTTC
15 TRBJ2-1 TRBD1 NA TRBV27 CASSLIGTGVNEQFF TGTGCCAGCAGTTTAATAGGGACAGGGGTCAATGAGCAGTTCTTC
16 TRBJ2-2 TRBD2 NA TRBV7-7 CASSLRLADNTGELFF TGTGCCAGCAGCTTGAGACTAGCGGATAACACCGGGGAGCTGTTTTTT
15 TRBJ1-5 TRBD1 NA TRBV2 CASGGDSDINQPQHF TGTGCCAGCGGAGGGGACAGCGATATCAATCAGCCCCAGCATTTT
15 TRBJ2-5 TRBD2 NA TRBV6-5 CASSPIAGGSETQYF TGTGCCAGCAGTCCGATAGCGGGGGGTTCTGAGACCCAGTACTTC
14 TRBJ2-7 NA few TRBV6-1 CASSEIRGTYEQYF TGTGCCAGCAGTGAGATCCGGGGGACCTACGAGCAGTACTTC
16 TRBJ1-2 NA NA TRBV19 CASSGGGPGNYYGYTF TGTGCCAGTAGCGGGGGTGGTCCAGGAAATTACTATGGCTACACCTTC
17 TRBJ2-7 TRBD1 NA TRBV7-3 CASSLDPPGQVLDEQYF TGTGCCAGCAGCTTAGACCCGCCCGGACAGGTCCTCGACGAGCAGTACTTC
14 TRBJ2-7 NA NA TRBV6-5 CASRERGQSYEQYF TGTGCCAGCAGAGAGAGAGGACAGTCCTACGAGCAGTACTTC
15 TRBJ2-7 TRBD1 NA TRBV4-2 CASSQDIQGVYEQYF TGTGCCAGCAGCCAAGATATCCAGGGGGTCTACGAGCAGTACTTC
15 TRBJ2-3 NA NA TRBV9 CASSVEGLSTDTQYF TGTGCCAGCAGCGTAGAGGGACTCAGCACAGATACGCAGTATTTT
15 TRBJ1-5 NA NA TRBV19 CASRGDILPNQPQHF TGTGCCAGTAGGGGGGACATTCTTCCAAATCAGCCCCAGCATTTT
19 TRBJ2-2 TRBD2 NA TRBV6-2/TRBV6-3 CASSYSGASGGLNTGELFF TGTGCCAGCAGTTACTCGGGGGCTAGCGGGGGCCTAAACACCGGGGAGCTGTTTTTT
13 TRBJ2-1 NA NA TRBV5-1 CASSLASFYEQFF TGCGCCAGCAGCTTGGCTAGTTTCTATGAGCAGTTCTTC
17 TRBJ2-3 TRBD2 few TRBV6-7 CASSYIKRGHGTDTQYF TGTGCCAGCAGTTACATTAAGCGGGGGCACGGCACAGATACGCAGTATTTT
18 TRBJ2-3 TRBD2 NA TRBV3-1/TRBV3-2 CASSRKPPDSGRTDTQYF TGTGCCAGCAGCCGCAAGCCCCCCGATAGCGGGAGGACAGATACGCAGTATTTT
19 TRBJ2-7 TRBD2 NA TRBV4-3 CASSQDLRGNGGGTYEQYF TGCGCCAGCAGCCAAGATCTTCGGGGTAACGGGGGGGGGACCTACGAGCAGTACTTC
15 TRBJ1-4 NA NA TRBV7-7 CASSRARGLGEKLFF TGTGCCAGCAGCCGCGCGCGGGGCTTGGGTGAAAAACTGTTTTTT